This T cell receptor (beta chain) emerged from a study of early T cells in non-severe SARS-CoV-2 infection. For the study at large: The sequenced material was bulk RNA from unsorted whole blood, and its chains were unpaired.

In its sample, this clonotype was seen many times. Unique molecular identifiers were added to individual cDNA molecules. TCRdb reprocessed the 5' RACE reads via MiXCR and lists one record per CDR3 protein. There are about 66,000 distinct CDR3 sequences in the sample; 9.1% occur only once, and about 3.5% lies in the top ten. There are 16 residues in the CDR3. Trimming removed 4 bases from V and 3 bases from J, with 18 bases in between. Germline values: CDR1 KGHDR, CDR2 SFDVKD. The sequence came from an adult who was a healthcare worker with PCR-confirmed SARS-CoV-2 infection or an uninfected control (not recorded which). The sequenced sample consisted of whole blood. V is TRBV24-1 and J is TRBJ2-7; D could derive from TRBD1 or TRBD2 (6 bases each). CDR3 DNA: TGTGCCACCAGTGACGGCCCCCCAGGGGAGGACTACGAGCAGTACTTC. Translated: CATSDGPPGEDYEQYF.